This T cell receptor (beta chain) is from a study of human T cells and chemical hapten exposure. Study overall: Sensitization applied 2% DPC to around 2 cm by around 2 cm of upper inner arm skin. Throughout a study of roughly 24 weeks, patients underwent weekly scalp administration of diphenylcyclopropenone doses. The patch tests put 0.01% DPC on the skin of the upper back and were read 6 days later.

Unmatched junction bases numbered 5, after V lost 5 bases and J lost 1 base. The CDR3 is 16 residues long. CDR1 and CDR2 from the germline V gene are MNHNY and SVGAGI (reference sequence). Unique molecular identifiers were affixed to discrete cDNA molecules within the library. TCRdb recomputed calls from the reads with MiXCR, one row per CDR3 protein. In the table there are some 4,600 distinct CDR3 sequences, about half of which are singletons. Treatment noted: therapeutic diphenylcyclopropenone sensitization with weekly scalp DPC. Donors were 18 to 70-year-old alopecia patients suitable for DPC. This clonotype turned up a few times.

The gene calls are TRBV6-6 and TRBJ2-1, with 10 bases that match TRBD2. The sequencing used whole blood, collected before DPC sensitization or 2, 6, or about 24 weeks after (not recorded which). The TCR originated in an adult with alopecia areata. Some clones in this sample may be carry-over from other donors' samples. This table probably holds off-target reads from a library built for another chain. The DNA of the CDR3 is TGTGCCAGCAGTCCCAGCGGGGGGGCTTCCTACAATGAGCAGTTCTTC. Translated: CASSPSGGASYNEQFF.